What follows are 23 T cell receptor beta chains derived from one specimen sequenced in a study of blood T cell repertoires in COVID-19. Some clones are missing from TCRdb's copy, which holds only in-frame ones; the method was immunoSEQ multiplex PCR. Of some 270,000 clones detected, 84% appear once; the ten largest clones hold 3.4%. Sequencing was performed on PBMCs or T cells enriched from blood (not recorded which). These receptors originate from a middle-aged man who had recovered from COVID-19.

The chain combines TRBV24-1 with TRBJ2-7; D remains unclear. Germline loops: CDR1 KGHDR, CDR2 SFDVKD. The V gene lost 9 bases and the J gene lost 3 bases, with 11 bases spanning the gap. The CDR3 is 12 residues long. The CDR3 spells CATSPVVYEQYF. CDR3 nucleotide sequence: TGTGCCACCTCCCCCGTAGTCTACGAGCAGTACTTC.

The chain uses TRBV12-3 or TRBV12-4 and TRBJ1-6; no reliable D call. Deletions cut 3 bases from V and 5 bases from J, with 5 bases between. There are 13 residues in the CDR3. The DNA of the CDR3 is TGTGCCAGCAGTTTTTCGGATAATTCACCCCTCCACTTT. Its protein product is CASSFSDNSPLHF.

CDR3: CASSVIGGNIQYF. The CDR3 nucleotides are TGTGCCAGCAGCGTAATTGGCGGGAACATTCAGTACTTC. The chain combines TRBV9 with TRBJ2-4; a weak D match, TRBD2 (5 bases). In germline, CDR1 is SGDLS, CDR2 YYNGEE. The CDR3 consists of 13 residues. Deletions cut 1 base from V and 7 bases from J, with 9 bases between.

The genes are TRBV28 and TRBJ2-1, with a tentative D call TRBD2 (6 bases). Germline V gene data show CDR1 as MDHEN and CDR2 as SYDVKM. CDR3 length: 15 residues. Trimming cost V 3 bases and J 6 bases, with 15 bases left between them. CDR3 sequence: CASSFDRGMSNEQFF. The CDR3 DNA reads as TGTGCCAGCAGTTTTGATCGGGGGATGAGCAATGAGCAGTTCTTC. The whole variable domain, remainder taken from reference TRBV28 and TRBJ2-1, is DVKVTQSSRYLVKRTGEKVFLECVQDMDHENMFWYRQDPGLGLRLIYFSYDVKMKEKGDIPEGYSVSREKKERFSLILESASTNQTSMYLCASSFDRGMSNEQFFGPGTRLTVL.

The CDR3 reads CASSLVSPGTGSIYEQYF. Here the CDR3 DNA reads TGTGCCAGCAGCTTAGTATCACCCGGGACAGGGAGTATATACGAGCAGTACTTC. V is TRBV11-3 and J is TRBJ2-7, with 9 bases aligning to TRBD1. The CDR3 runs to 18 residues. The germline V gene has CDR1 SGHNT and CDR2 YENEEA. V gave up 1 base and J gave up 4 bases; unmatched junction bases: 14.

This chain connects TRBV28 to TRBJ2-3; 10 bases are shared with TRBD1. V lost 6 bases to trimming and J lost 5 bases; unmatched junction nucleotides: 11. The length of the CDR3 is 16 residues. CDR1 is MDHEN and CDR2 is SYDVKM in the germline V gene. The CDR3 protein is CASSGRGTGELDTQYF. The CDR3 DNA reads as TGTGCCAGCAGCGGAAGGGGGACAGGGGAGCTAGATACGCAGTATTTT.

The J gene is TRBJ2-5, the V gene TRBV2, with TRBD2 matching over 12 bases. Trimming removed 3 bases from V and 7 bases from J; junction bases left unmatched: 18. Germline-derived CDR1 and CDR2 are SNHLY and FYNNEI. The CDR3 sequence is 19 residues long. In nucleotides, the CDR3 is TGTGCCAGCAGTGAGCTCGACATACTAGCGGGAGGTTCCTGGGGGACCCAGTACTTC. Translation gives CASSELDILAGGSWGTQYF.

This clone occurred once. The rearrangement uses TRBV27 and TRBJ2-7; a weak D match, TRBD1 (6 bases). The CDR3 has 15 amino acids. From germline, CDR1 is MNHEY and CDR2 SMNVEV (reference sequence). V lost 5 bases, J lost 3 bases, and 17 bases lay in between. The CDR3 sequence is CASSHSGQSVYEQYF. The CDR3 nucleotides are TGTGCCAGCAGTCACTCTGGACAGTCCGTCTACGAGCAGTACTTC.

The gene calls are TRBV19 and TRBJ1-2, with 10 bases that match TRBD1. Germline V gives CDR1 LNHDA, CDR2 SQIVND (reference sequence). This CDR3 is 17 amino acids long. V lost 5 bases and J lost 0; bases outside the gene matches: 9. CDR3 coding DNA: TGTGCCAGTAGTTCACGACAGGGGGCCTCAGCTAACTATGGCTACACCTTC. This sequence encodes CASSSRQGASANYGYTF. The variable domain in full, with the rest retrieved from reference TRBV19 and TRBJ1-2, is DGGITQSPKYLFRKEGQNVTLSCEQNLNHDAMYWYRQDPGQGLRLIYYSQIVNDFQKGDIAEGYSVSREKKESFPLTVTSAQKNPTAFYLCASSSRQGASANYGYTFGSGTRLTVV.

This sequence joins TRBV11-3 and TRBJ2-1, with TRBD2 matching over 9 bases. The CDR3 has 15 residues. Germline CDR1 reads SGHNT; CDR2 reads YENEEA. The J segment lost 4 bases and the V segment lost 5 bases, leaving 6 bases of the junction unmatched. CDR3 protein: CASSPIAGVYNEQFF. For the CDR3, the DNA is TGTGCCAGCAGCCCCATAGCGGGGGTGTACAATGAGCAGTTCTTC.

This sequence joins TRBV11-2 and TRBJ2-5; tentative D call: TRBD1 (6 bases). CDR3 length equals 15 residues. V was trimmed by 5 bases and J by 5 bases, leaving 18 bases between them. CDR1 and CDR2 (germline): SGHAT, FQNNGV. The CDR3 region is CASSHGTGHRETQYF. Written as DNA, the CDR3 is TGTGCCAGCAGCCATGGCACAGGGCACCGGGAGACCCAGTACTTC.

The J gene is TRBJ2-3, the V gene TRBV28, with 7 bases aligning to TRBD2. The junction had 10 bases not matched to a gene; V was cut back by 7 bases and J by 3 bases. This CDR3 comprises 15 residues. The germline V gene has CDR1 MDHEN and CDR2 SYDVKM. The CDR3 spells CASTPRSGVTDTQYF. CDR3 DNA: TGTGCCAGCACACCAAGGAGCGGGGTAACAGATACGCAGTATTTT.

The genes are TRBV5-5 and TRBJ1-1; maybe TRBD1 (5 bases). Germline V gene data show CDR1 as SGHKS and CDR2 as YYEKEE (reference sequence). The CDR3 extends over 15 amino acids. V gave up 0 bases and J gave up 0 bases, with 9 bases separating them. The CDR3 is CASSLVDSMNTEAFF. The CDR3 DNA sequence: TGTGCCAGCAGCTTGGTCGACAGTATGAACACTGAAGCTTTCTTT. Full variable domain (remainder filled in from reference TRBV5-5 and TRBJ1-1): DAGVTQSPTHLIKTRGQQVTLRCSPISGHKSVSWYQQVLGQGPQFIFQYYEKEERGRGNFPDRFSARQFPNYSSELNVNALLLGDSALYLCASSLVDSMNTEAFFGQGTRLTVV.

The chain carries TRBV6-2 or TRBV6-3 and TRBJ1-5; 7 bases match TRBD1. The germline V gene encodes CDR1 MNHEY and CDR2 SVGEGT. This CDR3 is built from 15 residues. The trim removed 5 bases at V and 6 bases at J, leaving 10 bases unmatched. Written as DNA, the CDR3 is TGTGCCAGCAGTAAGACGACAGGGCAAGGTCAGCCCCAGCATTTT. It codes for CASSKTTGQGQPQHF.

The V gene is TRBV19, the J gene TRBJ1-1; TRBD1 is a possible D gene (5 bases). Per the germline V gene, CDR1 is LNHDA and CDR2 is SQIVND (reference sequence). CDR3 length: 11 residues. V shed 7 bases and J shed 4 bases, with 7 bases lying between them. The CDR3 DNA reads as TGTGCCAGTACTGGGGCCACTGAAGCTTTCTTT. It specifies CASTGATEAFF.

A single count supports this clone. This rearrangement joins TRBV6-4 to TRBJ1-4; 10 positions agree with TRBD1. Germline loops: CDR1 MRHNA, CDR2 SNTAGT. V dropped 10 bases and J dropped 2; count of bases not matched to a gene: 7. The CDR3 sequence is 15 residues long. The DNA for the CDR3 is TGTGCCAAACGACAGGGGGCGCGTACTAATGAAAAACTGTTTTTT. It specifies CAKRQGARTNEKLFF.

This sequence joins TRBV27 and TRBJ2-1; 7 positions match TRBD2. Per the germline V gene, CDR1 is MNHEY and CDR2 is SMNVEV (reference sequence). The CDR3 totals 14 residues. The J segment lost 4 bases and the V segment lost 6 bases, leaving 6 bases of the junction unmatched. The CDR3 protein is CASRERGEYNEQFF. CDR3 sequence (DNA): TGTGCCAGCAGGGAGCGGGGAGAGTACAATGAGCAGTTCTTC.

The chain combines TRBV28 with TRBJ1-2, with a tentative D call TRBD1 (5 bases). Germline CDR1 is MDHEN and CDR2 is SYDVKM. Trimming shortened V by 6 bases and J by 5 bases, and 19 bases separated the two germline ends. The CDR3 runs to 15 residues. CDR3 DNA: TGTGCCAGCAGGGCGCGGGGGACCCCGTCGTATGGCTACACCTTC. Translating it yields CASRARGTPSYGYTF.

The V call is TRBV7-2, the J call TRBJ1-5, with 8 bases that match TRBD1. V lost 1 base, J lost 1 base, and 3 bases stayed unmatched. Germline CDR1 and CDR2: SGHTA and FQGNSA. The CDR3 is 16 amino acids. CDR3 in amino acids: CASSLVGTGSNQPQHF. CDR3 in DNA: TGTGCCAGCAGCTTAGTGGGGACAGGAAGCAATCAGCCCCAGCATTTT. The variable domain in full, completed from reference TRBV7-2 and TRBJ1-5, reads GAGVSQSPSNKVTEKGKDVELRCDPISGHTALYWYRQSLGQGLEFLIYFQGNSAPDKSGLPSDRFSAERTGGSVSTLTIQRTQQEDSAVYLCASSLVGTGSNQPQHFGDGTRLSIL.

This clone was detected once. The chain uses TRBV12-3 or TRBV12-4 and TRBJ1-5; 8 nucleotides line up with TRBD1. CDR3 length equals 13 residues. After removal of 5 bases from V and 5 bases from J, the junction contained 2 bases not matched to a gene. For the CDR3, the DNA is TGTGCCAGCAGTCGACAGGGGTATCAGCCCCAGCATTTT. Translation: CASSRQGYQPQHF.

The CDR3, as DNA: TGTGCCAGCTCCCGTGCGTTGGGCCTAGCGGCCAATGAGCAGTTCTTC. It codes for CASSRALGLAANEQFF. The V gene is TRBV2, the J gene TRBJ2-1; 7 bases are a match to TRBD2. The CDR3 is 16 residues long. Per the germline V gene, CDR1 is SNHLY and CDR2 is FYNNEI. V lost 8 bases and J lost 6; bases outside the gene matches: 16.

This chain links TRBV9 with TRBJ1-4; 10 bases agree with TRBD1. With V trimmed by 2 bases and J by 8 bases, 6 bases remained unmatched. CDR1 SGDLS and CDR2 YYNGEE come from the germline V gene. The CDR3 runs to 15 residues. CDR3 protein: CASSVPGQGGEKLFF. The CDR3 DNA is TGTGCCAGCAGCGTCCCCGGACAGGGGGGGGAAAAACTGTTTTTT.

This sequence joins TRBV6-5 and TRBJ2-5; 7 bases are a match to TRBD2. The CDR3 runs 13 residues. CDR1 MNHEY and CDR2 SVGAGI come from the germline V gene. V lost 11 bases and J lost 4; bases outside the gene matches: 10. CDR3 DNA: TGTGCCTGCACTGGGGAGGGCCGAGAGACCCAGTACTTC. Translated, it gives CACTGEGRETQYF.